The 31 T cell receptor beta chains below all came from one sample that was sequenced in a study of T cell repertoires in cytomegalovirus infection. TCRdb recomputed calls from the reads with MiXCR, one row per CDR3 protein. The table includes more than 650,000 distinct CDR3 sequences, roughly 35% detected once. Material: PBMCs. These receptors were obtained from a human donor in good health (CMV status not recorded). Some clones in this sample may be carry-over from other donors' samples.

The table lists this clonotype with many counts. CDR3 residues: CASSSGTGAHTEAFF. CDR3 sequence (DNA): TGTGCCAGCAGCTCAGGGACAGGGGCCCACACTGAAGCTTTCTTT. V is TRBV7-2 and J is TRBJ1-1; 10 bases fit TRBD1. V lost 4 bases to trimming and J lost 3 bases; unmatched junction nucleotides: 5. This CDR3 contains 15 residues. Germline values: CDR1 SGHTA, CDR2 FQGNSA. Variable domain in full (rest from reference TRBV7-2 and TRBJ1-1): GAGVSQSPSNKVTEKGKDVELRCDPISGHTALYWYRQSLGQGLEFLIYFQGNSAPDKSGLPSDRFSAERTGGSVSTLTIQRTQQEDSAVYLCASSSGTGAHTEAFFGQGTRLTVV.

This chain uses TRBV5-5 with TRBJ2-1, with 10 bases fitting TRBD1. The CDR3 spans 14 residues. J gave up 8 bases and V 4 bases, and 6 bases lay outside the gene matches. Germline CDR1 reads SGHKS; CDR2 reads YYEKEE (reference sequence). The CDR3 coding sequence is TGTGCCAGCAGCCCGGACAGGGGGTTGGATGAGCAGTTCTTC. Amino acids: CASSPDRGLDEQFF.

A word on this clonotype: This may stem from a read error, because a much larger clone lies one nucleotide away. The V gene is TRBV7-6, the J gene TRBJ1-1; 7 bases line up with TRBD1. The V gene's germline CDR1 is SGHVS and CDR2 FNYEAQ. The CDR3 covers 13 residues. The CDR3 nucleotides are TGTGCCAGCGGCGGACAGGCGAACACTGAAGATTTCTTT. Translating gives CASGGQANTEDFF.

The chain recombines TRBV11-2 with TRBJ1-3; D possibly corresponds to TRBD1 (5 bases). Looked up from germline, CDR1 is SGHAT and CDR2 is FQNNGV. The CDR3 extends over 17 amino acids. V was pared by 6 bases and J by 0 bases, with 18 bases between. CDR3 DNA: TGTGCCAGCAGAACTCTTTCCGGGGCCGTCTCTGGAAACACCATATATTTT. Its protein is CASRTLSGAVSGNTIYF.

This clonotype turned up a few times. This chain connects TRBV29-1 to TRBJ1-2, with TRBD1 identical over 7 bases. Germline assignment: CDR1 SQVTM and CDR2 ANQGSEA. The CDR3 covers 13 residues. V lost 4 bases and J lost 5; bases outside the gene matches: 7. As DNA, the CDR3 is TGCAGCGTTGCCGTACAGGGGTCGTATGGCTACACCTTC. Protein: CSVAVQGSYGYTF.

This clonotype has a handful of counts. The chain couples TRBV6-4 to TRBJ1-6; D is undetermined. The CDR3 is 13 residues long. Germline loops: CDR1 MRHNA, CDR2 SNTAGT. V lost 8 bases and J 3 bases, leaving 8 bases between the germline ends. The DNA of the CDR3 is TGTGCCAGCCGCCGGGACTATAATTCACCCCTCCACTTT. Encoded protein: CASRRDYNSPLHF.

Regarding this clonotype: The junction shows a germline mismatch at one end, possibly a read error. The V and J genes are TRBV10-3 and TRBJ1-2, with TRBD1 matching 7 bases. The V gene's germline CDR1 is ENHRY and CDR2 SYGVKD. The CDR3 consists of 14 residues. The CDR3 nucleotides are TGTGCCATCAGTGAGTCGGGGACGACAGGGCTGCCTTGGTTC. Protein product: CAISESGTTGLPWF.

The V gene is TRBV19, the J gene TRBJ1-5; unclear D gene. The germline gives CDR1 LNHDA, CDR2 SQIVND (reference sequence). This CDR3 is 15 amino acids long. V was clipped by 5 bases and J by 4 bases, with 15 bases between them. The CDR3 DNA reads TGTGCCAGTAGTGCGGGTCCCGTCTTAAATCAGCCCCAGCATTTT. It specifies CASSAGPVLNQPQHF.

This sequence joins TRBV20-1 and TRBJ1-5, with 12 bases aligning to TRBD1. The CDR3 consists of 19 residues. From germline, CDR1 is DFQATT and CDR2 SNEGSKA (reference sequence). V lost 4 bases and J lost 3; bases outside the gene matches: 16. The DNA for the CDR3 is TGCAGTGCTACTATACCGGGACAGGGGGCTTCTCTTCTCAATCAGCCCCAGCATTTT. Translating gives CSATIPGQGASLLNQPQHF.

The rearrangement uses TRBV29-1 and TRBJ2-5; 8 bases line up with TRBD1. This CDR3 is built from 14 residues. After removal of 7 bases from V and 1 base from J, the junction contained 8 bases not matched to a gene. The germline V gene has CDR1 SQVTM and CDR2 ANQGSEA. The CDR3 here is CSAKTGGLQETQYF. In DNA, the CDR3 is TGCAGCGCTAAAACAGGGGGACTCCAAGAGACCCAGTACTTC.

This chain joins TRBV5-1 and TRBJ1-2, with D maybe TRBD1 (5 bases). The ends were cut back, 2 bases at V and 3 bases at J, with 20 bases in the middle. Looked up from germline, CDR1 is SGHRS and CDR2 is YFSETQ. The CDR3 runs to 17 residues. The DNA of the CDR3 is TGCGCCAGCAGCTTAGTGAGTCAGGGTGTTAGAGACTATGGCTACACCTTC. The encoded protein is CASSLVSQGVRDYGYTF.

The CDR3 sequence is CASSPQGGQIYYEQYF. The CDR3 DNA follows: TGTGCCAGCAGCCCTCAGGGGGGACAGATCTACTACGAGCAGTACTTC. This chain links TRBV7-9 with TRBJ2-7; D possibly corresponds to TRBD1 (7 bases). This CDR3 has 16 residues. Per germline, CDR1 SEHNR and CDR2 FQNEAQ (reference sequence). V shed 5 bases and J shed 3 bases, with 20 bases lying between them.

The chain carries TRBV11-1 and TRBJ2-7; D is uncertain. This CDR3 has 14 amino acids. The germline V gene encodes CDR1 SGHAT and CDR2 FQDESV (reference sequence). The V end was cut by 0 bases, the J end by 4 bases, with 10 bases between. CDR3: CASSLAGYDYEQYF. In DNA form, the CDR3 reads TGTGCCAGCAGCTTAGCGGGGTACGATTACGAGCAGTACTTC.

This chain links TRBV20-1 with TRBJ2-3, with 9 bases lining up with TRBD2. The CDR3 is 16 amino acids. Looked up from germline, CDR1 is DFQATT and CDR2 is SNEGSKA (reference sequence). V shed 6 bases and J 0 bases; nucleotides not matched to a gene: 10. CDR3 nucleotide sequence: TGCAGTGCCATCGGCGGGAGGGGCTCTAGCACAGATACGCAGTATTTT. It specifies CSAIGGRGSSTDTQYF.

The chain is built from TRBV6-5 and TRBJ1-1; 8 nucleotides line up with TRBD1. The V gene's germline CDR1 is MNHEY and CDR2 SVGAGI. Unmatched junction bases numbered 4, after V lost 6 bases and J lost 1 base. CDR3 length: 14 amino acids. Here the CDR3 reads CASRLTGENTEAFF. The DNA for the CDR3 is TGTGCCAGCAGACTGACAGGGGAGAACACTGAAGCTTTCTTT.

Worth noting for this clonotype: Just one base apart from a much larger clone, this may be a read error. Without the conserved terminal phenylalanine or tryptophan, this CDR3 likely stems from a read error. The V call is TRBV7-2, the J call TRBJ2-7; 7 nucleotides line up with TRBD1. This CDR3 has 14 residues. Germline V gene lookup returns CDR1 SGHTA and CDR2 FQGNSA. Unmatched junction bases numbered 8, after V lost 2 bases and J lost 7 bases. CDR3 coding DNA: TGTGCCAGCAGCTTATCGACAGGGATGGGGGAGCAGTACTTA. This translates into CASSLSTGMGEQYL.

Of note for this clonotype: The junction shows a germline mismatch at one end, possibly a read error. The chain has TRBV7-9 and TRBJ2-7; TRBD2 agrees at 11 bases. This CDR3 is built from 15 residues. The germline V gene has CDR1 SEHNR and CDR2 FQNEAQ (reference sequence). CDR3 coding DNA: TGTGCCAGCAGCCTAGCGGGGGGCCGCCCTCACGAGCAGTACTTC. Protein: CASSLAGGRPHEQYF.

This clonotype was found many times. The CDR3 DNA reads TGTGCCAGTAGAACAGGGCAGAATTCACCCCTCCACTTT. As protein: CASRTGQNSPLHF. The gene calls are TRBV19 and TRBJ1-6; maybe TRBD1 (6 bases). Germline lookup yields CDR1 LNHDA and CDR2 SQIVND (reference sequence). There are 13 residues in the CDR3. Deletions cut 6 bases from V and 7 bases from J, with 10 bases between.

This clonotype came up a few times. J is TRBJ1-1 and V is TRBV7-9; no clear D. The CDR3 spans 12 residues. The V gene lost 5 bases and the J gene lost 11 bases, with 15 bases spanning the gap. Germline CDR1 and CDR2: SEHNR and FQNEAQ (reference sequence). The CDR3, as DNA: TGTGCCAGCAGCCTCCCACCTAACCCGGCTTTCTTT. Translating it yields CASSLPPNPAFF.

The chain recombines TRBV7-3 with TRBJ2-5, with D perhaps TRBD1 (5 bases). The CDR3 has 14 amino acids. CDR1 and CDR2 from the germline V gene are SGHTA and FQGTGA. Trimming removed 3 bases at V and 2 bases at J, with 10 bases between. This CDR3 is CASSFSGKQETQYF. The DNA of the CDR3 is TGTGCCAGCAGCTTCTCAGGGAAGCAAGAGACCCAGTACTTC.

This sequence joins TRBV10-3 and TRBJ1-2; D might be TRBD1 (6 bases). Deletions cut 3 bases from V and 8 bases from J, with 13 bases between. The CDR3 is made up of 13 amino acids. CDR1 ENHRY and CDR2 SYGVKD come from the germline V gene. CDR3 residues: CAISEYRDAGYTF. The CDR3 DNA reads TGTGCCATCAGTGAATACAGGGATGCCGGCTACACCTTC.

This clonotype was observed a handful of times. The chain combines TRBV20-1 with TRBJ1-2; D might be TRBD1 (6 bases). From germline, CDR1 is DFQATT and CDR2 SNEGSKA (reference sequence). The length of the CDR3 is 12 residues. V was trimmed by 7 bases and J by 2 bases, leaving 11 bases between them. CDR3 nucleotide sequence: TGCAGTGGTACCGACAGGAACTATGGCTACACCTTC. Its protein is CSGTDRNYGYTF.

The V and J genes are TRBV6-5 and TRBJ2-3; D unresolved. The CDR3 contains 12 residues. Trimming pared 10 bases from V and 2 bases from J, leaving 10 bases between. Looked up from germline, CDR1 is MNHEY and CDR2 is SVGAGI. This CDR3 is CATKATTDTQYF. Written as DNA, the CDR3 is TGTGCCACCAAGGCGACCACAGATACGCAGTATTTT.

This rearrangement joins TRBV10-3 to TRBJ1-1; 9 bases agree with TRBD1. With 8 bases clipped from V and 2 bases from J, the junction kept 6 bases outside the gene matches. The CDR3 covers 14 residues. CDR1 is ENHRY and CDR2 is SYGVKD in the germline V gene. CDR3 sequence: CAIGEGQGNTEAFF. The CDR3 nucleotides are TGTGCCATCGGAGAGGGACAGGGTAACACTGAAGCTTTCTTT.

The chain uses TRBV20-1 and TRBJ2-1; a weak D match, TRBD2 (5 bases). V gave up 5 bases and J gave up 0 bases, with 11 bases separating them. CDR1 DFQATT and CDR2 SNEGSKA come from the germline V gene (reference sequence). This CDR3 contains 14 residues. The CDR3 DNA reads as TGCAGTGCTCGAGGGCCGAGCTCCTACAATGAGCAGTTCTTC. Translating gives CSARGPSSYNEQFF.

J is TRBJ2-1 and V is TRBV7-2; D call uncertain. The CDR3 sequence is 14 residues long. Trimming took off 2 bases at V and 2 bases at J, with 7 bases between the two ends. Per the germline V gene, CDR1 is SGHTA and CDR2 is FQGNSA. The CDR3 sequence is CASSLYLAYNEQFF. Written as DNA, the CDR3 is TGTGCCAGCAGCTTATACCTCGCCTACAATGAGCAGTTCTTC. Based on the CDR3 plus reference TRBV7-2 and TRBJ2-1, the full variable domain is GAGVSQSPSNKVTEKGKDVELRCDPISGHTALYWYRQSLGQGLEFLIYFQGNSAPDKSGLPSDRFSAERTGGSVSTLTIQRTQQEDSAVYLCASSLYLAYNEQFFGPGTRLTVL.

The chain carries TRBV18 and TRBJ2-7, with D perhaps assigned TRBD1 or TRBD2 (5 bases each). Germline CDR1 is KGHSH and CDR2 is LQKENI. The CDR3 is 15 amino acids. V lost 6 bases, J lost 4 bases, and 19 bases lay in between. The CDR3 loop is CASSPRRDAFYEQYF. CDR3 DNA: TGTGCCAGCTCCCCCAGAAGGGACGCTTTTTACGAGCAGTACTTC.

The V call is TRBV6-1, the J call TRBJ1-1; no definite D call. Per germline, CDR1 MNHNS and CDR2 SASEGT. V was trimmed by 10 bases and J by 7 bases, leaving 13 bases between them. CDR3 size: 11 residues. The CDR3 sequence: CATRNSYEAFF. As DNA, the CDR3 is TGTGCCACCCGAAATTCCTATGAAGCTTTCTTT.

This clonotype has more than one count but fewer than ten. This sequence joins TRBV19 and TRBJ2-4; D gene uncertain. Germline loops: CDR1 LNHDA, CDR2 SQIVND (reference sequence). The CDR3 runs 15 residues. Trimming shortened V by 5 bases and J by 0 bases, and 11 bases separated the two germline ends. CDR3: CASSPRVRAKNIQYF. CDR3 coding DNA: TGTGCCAGTAGTCCAAGGGTGCGAGCCAAAAACATTCAGTACTTC.

The rearrangement uses TRBV5-1 and TRBJ2-1; 7 nucleotides align to TRBD2. The CDR3 has 16 amino acids. Per the germline V gene, CDR1 is SGHRS and CDR2 is YFSETQ. V was clipped by 4 bases and J by 7 bases; unmatched bases: 14. For the CDR3, the DNA is TGCGCCAGCAGCCCAAACCCCCAGGGAGGGGCGAATGAGCAGTTCTTC. Its protein product is CASSPNPQGGANEQFF.

The rearrangement links TRBV6-1 to TRBJ2-1; possibly TRBD1 for D (5 bases). Trimming pared 8 bases from V and 6 bases from J, leaving 17 bases between. CDR3 size: 14 residues. CDR1 is MNHNS, CDR2 SASEGT, per germline. In DNA, the CDR3 is TGTGCCAGCGTAGGGGCGATCCCGATCAATGAGCAGTTCTTC. It translates to CASVGAIPINEQFF.